These 23 T cell receptor beta chains were all obtained from the same sample, sequenced in a study of T-cell reconstitution after alpha-beta-depleted transplantation in children. Unique molecular identifiers were incorporated during preparation of the TCRbeta library. From the PCR reads, TCRdb called clonotypes with MiXCR, one entry per CDR3 protein. The sample consists of 500,000 or so distinct CDR3 sequences, 32% of them appearing once. This specimen was PBMCs from the stem cell graft donor, taken from the stem cell graft. Every receptor here comes from a human donor who donated a stem cell graft to a child with aplastic anemia.

This clonotype was picked up a small number of times. The CDR3 region is CASSPFYTDTQYF. Written as DNA, the CDR3 is TGTGCCAGCAGCCCGTTTTACACAGATACGCAGTATTTT. The rearrangement joins TRBV7-2 to TRBJ2-3; D not certain. V was cut by 5 bases and J by 2 bases, with 8 bases left in between. This CDR3 is built from 13 residues. Germline V gene lookup returns CDR1 SGHTA and CDR2 FQGNSA.

This sequence joins TRBV7-2 and TRBJ1-2, with TRBD1 matching 7 bases. The germline CDR1 and CDR2 sequences are SGHTA and FQGNSA. J gave up 2 bases and V 4 bases, and 10 bases lay outside the gene matches. This CDR3 is built from 16 residues. The CDR3 loop reads CASSWGTVLNNYGYTF. The DNA for the CDR3 is TGTGCCAGCAGCTGGGGGACAGTCCTGAACAACTATGGCTACACCTTC.

The chain joins TRBV12-2 to TRBJ2-5; the table's D call, TRBD2, was not checked against the DNA. TRBV12-2 represents a pseudogene. This CDR3 has 16 residues. In nucleotides, the CDR3 is TGTGCAAGTCGCTTTCCACCCGCGGTGTACCAAGAGACCCAGTACTTC. It codes for CASRFPPAVYQETQYF.

This rearrangement joins TRBV20-1 to TRBJ1-5, with D perhaps TRBD1 (5 bases). This CDR3 is built from 14 residues. V lost 3 bases and J 6 bases, leaving 15 bases between the germline ends. Germline CDR1 reads DFQATT; CDR2 reads SNEGSKA (reference sequence). The CDR3 protein is CSASHDGTGQPQHF. For the CDR3, the DNA is TGCAGTGCTAGTCACGACGGGACGGGTCAGCCCCAGCATTTT.

This clonotype was counted only a few times. This sequence joins TRBV5-1 and TRBJ1-4; maybe TRBD1 (5 bases). The germline V gene has CDR1 SGHRS and CDR2 YFSETQ. This CDR3 contains 14 residues. V was pared by 2 bases and J by 7 bases, with 12 bases between. The CDR3 sequence is CASSLGRAGEKLFF. The DNA for the CDR3 is TGCGCCAGCAGCTTAGGCAGGGCTGGTGAAAAACTGTTTTTT.

The chain carries TRBV6-2 or TRBV6-3 and TRBJ2-7; tentatively, D is TRBD1 (5 bases). CDR1 and CDR2 from the germline V gene are MNHEY and SVGEGT. This CDR3 is 15 amino acids long. Trimming shortened V by 6 bases and J by 1 base, and 16 bases separated the two germline ends. The CDR3 coding sequence is TGTGCCAGCAGCCCCGGACATCCTATGTCCTACGAGCAGTACTTC. Translating gives CASSPGHPMSYEQYF.

The genes are TRBV6-5 and TRBJ1-2; D possibly corresponds to TRBD1 (5 bases). CDR3 size: 13 residues. Germline CDR1 MNHEY, CDR2 SVGAGI. V shed 4 bases and J shed 5 bases, with 11 bases lying between them. The CDR3 is CASSSGTQYGYTF. The CDR3 region has the DNA TGTGCCAGCAGTTCCGGGACCCAGTATGGCTACACCTTC.

J is TRBJ2-7 and V is TRBV6-2 or TRBV6-3; tentatively, D is TRBD2 (5 bases). V was shortened by 2 bases and J by 3 bases, with 11 bases between the two germline ends. The length of the CDR3 is 14 residues. The germline gives CDR1 MNHEY, CDR2 SVGEGT. Here the CDR3 DNA reads TGTGCCAGCAGTTACCGCGGGTTAGTCTACGAGCAGTACTTC. Translating gives CASSYRGLVYEQYF.

The chain recombines TRBV6-2 or TRBV6-3 with TRBJ2-2; D remains ambiguous. The CDR3 covers 14 residues. CDR1 and CDR2 from the germline V gene are MNHEY and SVGEGT. V lost 6 bases and J lost 7, with 15 bases in between. CDR3 amino acids: CASSPPLSHGELFF. In DNA, the CDR3 is TGTGCCAGCAGCCCCCCCCTCAGCCACGGGGAGCTGTTTTTT.

The chain's CDR3 is CASSLRVQQPQHF. The CDR3 bases are TGTGCCAGCAGTCTTCGGGTGCAGCAGCCCCAGCATTTT. The V gene is TRBV6-1, the J gene TRBJ1-5, with unresolved D. The CDR3 extends over 13 amino acids. Trimming stripped 5 bases from V and 7 bases from J, with 12 bases between. CDR1 is MNHNS, CDR2 SASEGT, per germline.

This clonotype was found a few times. CDR3 amino acids: CASSLSDFHEQYV. Written as DNA, the CDR3 is TGTGCCAGCAGTTTATCGGACTTTCACGAGCAGTACGTC. This chain connects TRBV12-3 or TRBV12-4 to TRBJ2-7; possibly TRBD2 for D (5 bases). Trimming took 2 bases from V and 5 from J, leaving 10 bases between them. The CDR3 totals 13 residues.

The chain has TRBV18 and TRBJ2-4; 7 bases line up with TRBD1. With V trimmed by 6 bases and J by 0 bases, 8 bases remained unmatched. CDR3 length: 16 residues. The germline V gene has CDR1 KGHSH and CDR2 LQKENI. The CDR3 sequence is CASSSETGLAKNIQYF. CDR3 bases: TGTGCCAGCTCCTCAGAGACAGGGCTAGCCAAAAACATTCAGTACTTC. Complete variable domain (other parts from reference TRBV18 and TRBJ2-4): NAGVMQNPRHLVRRRGQEARLRCSPMKGHSHVYWYRQLPEEGLKFMVYLQKENIIDESGMPKERFSAEFPKEGPSILRIQQVVRGDSAAYFCASSSETGLAKNIQYFGAGTRLSVL.

The V gene is TRBV5-1, the J gene TRBJ1-1; a weak D match, TRBD1 (5 bases). CDR3 length equals 16 residues. The germline V gene encodes CDR1 SGHRS and CDR2 YFSETQ. The V end lost 5 bases, the J end lost 1 base, and 18 bases lay between the germline ends. The CDR3: CASSSGTRVPNTEAFF. In DNA, the CDR3 is TGCGCCAGCAGTTCCGGGACGAGAGTTCCGAACACTGAAGCTTTCTTT. Full variable domain (remainder filled in from reference TRBV5-1 and TRBJ1-1): KAGVTQTPRYLIKTRGQQVTLSCSPISGHRSVSWYQQTPGQGLQFLFEYFSETQRNKGNFPGRFSGRQFSNSRSEMNVSTLELGDSALYLCASSSGTRVPNTEAFFGQGTRLTVV.

The chain combines TRBV7-2 with TRBJ2-2, with a tentative D call TRBD1 (5 bases). The CDR3 extends over 17 amino acids. V was clipped by 3 bases and J by 1 base, with 15 bases between them. Germline loops: CDR1 SGHTA, CDR2 FQGNSA. The chain's CDR3 is CASSLAWGGGNTGELFF. For the CDR3, the DNA is TGTGCCAGCAGCTTGGCGTGGGGCGGCGGGAACACCGGGGAGCTGTTTTTT.

There are a few counts of this clonotype. This sequence joins TRBV29-1 and TRBJ2-3; 11 bases fit TRBD1. The CDR3 sequence is 13 residues long. Germline loops: CDR1 SQVTM, CDR2 ANQGSEA. Trimming took 7 bases from V and 3 from J; bases not matched to a gene: 3. The CDR3 region has the DNA TGCAGCGCCGGGACAGGGGGAACAGATACGCAGTATTTT. Translated: CSAGTGGTDTQYF.

The chain combines TRBV5-1 with TRBJ2-1; 7 bases align to TRBD2. Trimming took 4 bases from V and 5 from J; bases not matched to a gene: 9. This CDR3 contains 15 residues. Germline V gene lookup returns CDR1 SGHRS and CDR2 YFSETQ. The DNA for the CDR3 is TGCGCCAGCAGCCTACTAGCGCTTTCCAACAATGAGCAGTTCTTC. It translates to CASSLLALSNNEQFF.

This sequence joins TRBV15 and TRBJ2-5; D might be TRBD1 or TRBD2, each matching 5 bases. V was clipped by 0 bases and J by 5 bases, with 19 bases between them. In germline, CDR1 is LNHNV, CDR2 YYDKDF (reference sequence). This CDR3 spans 17 amino acids. The CDR3 sequence: CATSRDQVRGVGETQYF. CDR3 coding DNA: TGTGCCACCAGCAGAGATCAAGTGCGAGGGGTGGGGGAGACCCAGTACTTC.

The chain is built from TRBV19 and TRBJ2-7; D possibly corresponds to TRBD1 (6 bases). The germline V and J ends were trimmed by 1 base and 7 bases, with 11 bases remaining between them. Germline assignment: CDR1 LNHDA and CDR2 SQIVND (reference sequence). The CDR3 has 13 amino acids. Here the CDR3 DNA reads TGTGCCAGTAGTATAGCAGGGGCGAGAGAGCAGTACTTC. Amino acid sequence: CASSIAGAREQYF. Based on the CDR3 plus reference TRBV19 and TRBJ2-7, the full variable domain is DGGITQSPKYLFRKEGQNVTLSCEQNLNHDAMYWYRQDPGQGLRLIYYSQIVNDFQKGDIAEGYSVSREKKESFPLTVTSAQKNPTAFYLCASSIAGAREQYFGPGTRLTVT.

The chain recombines TRBV6-2 or TRBV6-3 with TRBJ2-5, with D possibly called TRBD1 or TRBD2 (6 bases each). The V gene lost 6 bases and the J gene lost 5 bases, with 28 bases spanning the gap. The CDR3 is 18 amino acids. Germline V gene lookup returns CDR1 MNHEY and CDR2 SVGEGT. The CDR3 region is CASSPSVGGELSWETQYF. CDR3 coding DNA: TGTGCCAGCAGCCCCTCGGTGGGGGGCGAATTGTCTTGGGAGACCCAGTACTTC.

The genes are TRBV11-2 and TRBJ2-5; possibly TRBD2 for D (5 bases). Trimming removed 2 bases from V and 7 bases from J, with 11 bases in between. Germline V lookup: CDR1 SGHAT, CDR2 FQNNGV. The CDR3 has 13 residues. The CDR3 reads CASSLRLGGTQYF. The DNA of the CDR3 is TGTGCCAGCAGCTTACGGCTCGGAGGGACCCAGTACTTC.

This clonotype was detected a few times. At one boundary the junction diverges from the germline segment, which might be a read error. The chain couples TRBV29-1 to TRBJ2-3; TRBD2 aligns across 8 bases. The length of the CDR3 is 14 residues. Germline loops: CDR1 SQVTM, CDR2 ANQGSEA. The CDR3 is CSLRTSGSKDTQYF. The CDR3 coding sequence is TGCAGCCTTAGGACGAGCGGGAGCAAAGATACGCAGTATTTT.

This chain uses TRBV28 with TRBJ2-5, with D perhaps TRBD2 (5 bases). The germline V and J ends were trimmed by 2 bases and 4 bases, with 14 bases remaining between them. This CDR3 region has 15 residues. Germline values: CDR1 MDHEN, CDR2 SYDVKM. The CDR3 DNA reads TGTGCCAGCAGTTTAAATCAGGACTGGGGAGAGACCCAGTACTTC. It yields the protein CASSLNQDWGETQYF.

The chain combines TRBV6-2 or TRBV6-3 with TRBJ2-7; D remains unclear. The CDR3 loop spans 14 amino acids. Deletions cut 5 bases from V and 9 bases from J, with 20 bases between. The V gene's germline CDR1 is MNHEY and CDR2 SVGEGT. The CDR3: CASSQEDGALGQYF. The CDR3 bases are TGTGCCAGCAGTCAAGAAGACGGTGCGCTTGGGCAGTACTTC.